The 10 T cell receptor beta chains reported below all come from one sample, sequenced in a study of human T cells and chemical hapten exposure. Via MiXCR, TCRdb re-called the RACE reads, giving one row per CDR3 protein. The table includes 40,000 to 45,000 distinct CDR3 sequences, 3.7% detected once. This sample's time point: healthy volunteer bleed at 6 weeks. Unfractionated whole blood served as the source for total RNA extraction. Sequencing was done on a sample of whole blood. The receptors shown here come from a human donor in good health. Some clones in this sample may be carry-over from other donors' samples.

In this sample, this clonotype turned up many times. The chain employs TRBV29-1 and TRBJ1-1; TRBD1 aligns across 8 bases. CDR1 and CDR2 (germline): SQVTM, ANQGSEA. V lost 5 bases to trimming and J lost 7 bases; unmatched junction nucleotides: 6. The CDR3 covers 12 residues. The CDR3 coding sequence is TGCAGCGTTAGGACAGGGATGAATGAAGCTTTCTTT. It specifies CSVRTGMNEAFF. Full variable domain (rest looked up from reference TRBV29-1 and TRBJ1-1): SAVISQKPSRDICQRGTSLTIQCQVDSQVTMMFWYRQQPGQSLTLIATANQGSEATYESGFVIDKFPISRPNLTFSTLTVSNMSPEDSSIYLCSVRTGMNEAFFGQGTRLTVV.

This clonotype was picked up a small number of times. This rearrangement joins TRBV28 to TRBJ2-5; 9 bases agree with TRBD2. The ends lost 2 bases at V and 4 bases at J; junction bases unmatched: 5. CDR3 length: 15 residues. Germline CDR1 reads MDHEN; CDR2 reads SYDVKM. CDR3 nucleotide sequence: TGTGCCAGCAGTTTAGCGGGAGGGCCTGGAGAGACCCAGTACTTC. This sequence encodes CASSLAGGPGETQYF.

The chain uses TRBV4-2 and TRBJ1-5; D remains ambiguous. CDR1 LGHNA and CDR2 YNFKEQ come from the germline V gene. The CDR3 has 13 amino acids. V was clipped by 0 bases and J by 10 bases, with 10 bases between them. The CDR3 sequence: CASSQDNAQPQHF. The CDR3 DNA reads TGTGCCAGCAGCCAAGATAACGCCCAACCCCAGCATTTT.

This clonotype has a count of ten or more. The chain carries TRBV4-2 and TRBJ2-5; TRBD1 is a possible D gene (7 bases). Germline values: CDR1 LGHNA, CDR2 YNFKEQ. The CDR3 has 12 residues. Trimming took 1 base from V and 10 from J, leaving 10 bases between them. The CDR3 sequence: CASSQGGDSQYF. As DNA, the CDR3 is TGTGCCAGCAGCCAAGGGGGGGACAGCCAGTACTTC.

This CDR3 is CAWSGPRGTGNTIYF. The CDR3 DNA sequence: TGTGCCTGGAGTGGCCCCAGGGGGACTGGAAACACCATATATTTT. The genes are TRBV30 and TRBJ1-3; 7 bases are shared with TRBD1. The ends lost 1 base at V and 2 bases at J; junction bases unmatched: 5. Germline CDR1 GTSNPN, CDR2 SVGIG (reference sequence). CDR3 length equals 15 residues.

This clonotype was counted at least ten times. This CDR3 is CATWGSLIDSYNEQFF. The DNA for the CDR3 is TGTGCCACCTGGGGCTCCCTCATAGACTCCTACAATGAGCAGTTCTTC. The chain has TRBV10-3 and TRBJ2-1; D is possibly TRBD1 (5 bases). CDR1 and CDR2 from the germline V gene are ENHRY and SYGVKD. CDR3 length: 16 residues. The germline V and J ends were trimmed by 10 bases and 0 bases, with 19 bases remaining between them.

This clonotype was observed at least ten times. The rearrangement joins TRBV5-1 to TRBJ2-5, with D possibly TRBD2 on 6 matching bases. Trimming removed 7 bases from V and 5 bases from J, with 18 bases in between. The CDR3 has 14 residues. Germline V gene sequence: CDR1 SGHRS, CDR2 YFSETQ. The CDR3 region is CASSIPRGGETQYF. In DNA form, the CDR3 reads TGCGCCAGCTCCATCCCGCGGGGCGGGGAGACCCAGTACTTC.

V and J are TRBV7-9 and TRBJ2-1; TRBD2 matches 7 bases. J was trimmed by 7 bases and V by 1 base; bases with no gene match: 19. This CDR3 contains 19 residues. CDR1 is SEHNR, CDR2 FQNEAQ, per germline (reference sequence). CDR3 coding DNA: TGTGCCAGCAGCTTAGGAGGCTCCGGTGCGGGAGAAAACTTGAATGAGCAGTTCTTC. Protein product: CASSLGGSGAGENLNEQFF.

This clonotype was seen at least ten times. In DNA, the CDR3 is TGTGCCAGCAGTTTCGGTACTACCTACGAGCAGTACTTC. This codes for CASSFGTTYEQYF. This chain joins TRBV12-3 or TRBV12-4 and TRBJ2-7; D gene ambiguous. V shed 3 bases and J shed 2 bases, with 8 bases lying between them. The CDR3 contains 13 residues.

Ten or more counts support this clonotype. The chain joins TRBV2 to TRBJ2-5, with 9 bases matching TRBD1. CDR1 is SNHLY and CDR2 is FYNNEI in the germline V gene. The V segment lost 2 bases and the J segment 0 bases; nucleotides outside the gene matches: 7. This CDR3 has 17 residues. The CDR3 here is CASSEKDRGSYQETQYF. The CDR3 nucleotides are TGTGCCAGCAGTGAAAAGGACAGGGGCTCGTACCAAGAGACCCAGTACTTC. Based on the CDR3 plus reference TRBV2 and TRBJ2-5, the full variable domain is EPEVTQTPSHQVTQMGQEVILRCVPISNHLYFYWYRQILGQKVEFLVSFYNNEISEKSEIFDDQFSVERPDGSNFTLKIRSTKLEDSAMYFCASSEKDRGSYQETQYFGPGTRLLVL.